These 4 T cell receptor beta chains were all obtained from the same sample, sequenced in a study of radiation and T cells in renal cell carcinoma. Time point indicated: baseline pretreatment blood. Sample treatment: 15 Gy SBRT to primary tumor, nephrectomy 4 weeks later. The method was immunoSEQ multiplex PCR; TCRdb's version includes in-frame clones alone and lacks a portion of them. The data show about 91,000 clones, 82% seen once. Material: blood, obtained from a patient whose treatment included radiotherapy and nephrectomy. The receptors shown here come from a man aged 60 to 69 with renal cell carcinoma.

V usage is TRBV7-3 and J usage is TRBJ1-1; the D is unclear. The CDR3 runs to 16 residues. Germline V gene sequence: CDR1 SGHTA, CDR2 FQGTGA. Trimming left V 2 bases short and J 2 bases short, with 15 bases between. The CDR3, as DNA: TGTGCCAGCAGCTTACACGGACCCGGAACAAACACTGAAGCTTTCTTT. Amino acids: CASSLHGPGTNTEAFF.

The V and J genes are TRBV2 and TRBJ1-5; D not resolved. This CDR3 comprises 13 residues. In germline, CDR1 is SNHLY, CDR2 FYNNEI. The V end was cut by 0 bases, the J end by 15 bases, with 15 bases between. Written as DNA, the CDR3 is TGTGCCAGCAGTGAAGCGCCCGGGGTCTACGGGCATTTT. Translated: CASSEAPGVYGHF.

The chain joins TRBV6-5 to TRBJ2-7, with 8 nucleotides matching TRBD2. The CDR3 covers 14 residues. CDR1 is MNHEY, CDR2 SVGAGI, per germline. J lost 3 bases, V lost 4 bases, and 5 bases had no gene match. CDR3 sequence reads: CASSWTSSGYEQYF. Here the CDR3 DNA reads TGTGCCAGCAGTTGGACTAGCAGTGGCTACGAGCAGTACTTC.

V is TRBV5-1 and J is TRBJ1-4; TRBD1 agrees at 11 bases. The CDR3 runs to 15 residues. V was clipped by 4 bases and J by 8 bases; unmatched bases: 7. Germline CDR1 is SGHRS and CDR2 is YFSETQ. As DNA, the CDR3 is TGCGCCAGCAGCGTAACCGGGACAGGGGGGGAAAAACTGTTTTTT. It translates to CASSVTGTGGEKLFF.